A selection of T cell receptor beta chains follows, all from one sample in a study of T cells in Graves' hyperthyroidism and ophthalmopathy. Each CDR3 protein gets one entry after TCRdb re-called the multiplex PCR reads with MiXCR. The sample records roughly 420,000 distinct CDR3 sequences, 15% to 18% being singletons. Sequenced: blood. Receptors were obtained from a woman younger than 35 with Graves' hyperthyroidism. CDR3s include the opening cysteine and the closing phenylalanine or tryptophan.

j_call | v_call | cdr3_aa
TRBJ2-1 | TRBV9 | CASSPRTSGRAINEQFF
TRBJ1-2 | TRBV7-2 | CASTRAPLGNNYGYTF
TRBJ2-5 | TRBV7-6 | CASSPVGTQYF
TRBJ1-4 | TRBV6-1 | CASSDRKNFYEKLFF
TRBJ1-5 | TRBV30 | CAWSAGQGHQPQHF
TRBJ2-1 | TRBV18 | CASSRGRAAEQFF
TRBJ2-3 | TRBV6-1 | CASYSYSPSGVTDTQYF
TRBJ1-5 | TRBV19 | CASSIGTGGKQPQHF
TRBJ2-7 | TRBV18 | CASWGREAYEQYF
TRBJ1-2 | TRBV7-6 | CASSLRAADGYTF